The T cell receptor beta chain under discussion was sequenced for a study of shared clonotypes between healthy human individuals. Study details: Donors had three CD4 naive, three CD4 memory, two CD8 naive and one CD8 memory plate apiece.

Assay used: immunoSEQ multiplex PCR; TCRdb lists only in-frame clones, some missing. Here the sample spans around 1,100,000 clones, approximately 80% being singletons. This clone was observed at least ten times. The CDR3 extends over 16 amino acids. Unmatched junction bases numbered 12, after V lost 5 bases and J lost 7 bases. Germline CDR1 and CDR2: SNHLY and FYNNEI. The clonotype comes from a man between 18 and 29 years old in good health. Some clones in this sample may be carry-over from other donors' samples. The gene calls are TRBV2 and TRBJ2-1; 9 bases match TRBD2. Sequenced input: memory CD4+ T cells from PBMCs. As for subset: CD45RA-negative fraction. This CDR3 is CASSSFRVAGVNEQFF. The CDR3 DNA follows: TGTGCCAGCAGTTCCTTTCGGGTAGCGGGAGTTAATGAGCAGTTCTTC.